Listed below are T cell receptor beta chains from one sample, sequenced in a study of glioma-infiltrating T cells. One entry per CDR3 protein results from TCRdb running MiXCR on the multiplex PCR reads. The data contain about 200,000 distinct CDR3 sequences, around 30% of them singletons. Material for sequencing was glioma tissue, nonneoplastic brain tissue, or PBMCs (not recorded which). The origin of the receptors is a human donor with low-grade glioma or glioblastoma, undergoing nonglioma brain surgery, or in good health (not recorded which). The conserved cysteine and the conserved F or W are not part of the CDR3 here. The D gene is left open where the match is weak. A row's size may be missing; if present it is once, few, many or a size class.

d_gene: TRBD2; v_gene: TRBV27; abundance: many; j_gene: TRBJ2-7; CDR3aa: ASTAGDAYEQY
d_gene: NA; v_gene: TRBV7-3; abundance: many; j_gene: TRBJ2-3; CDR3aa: ASSLTYSGGDTQY
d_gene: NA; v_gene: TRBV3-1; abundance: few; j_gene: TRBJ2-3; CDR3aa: ASSQDGAHTDTRY
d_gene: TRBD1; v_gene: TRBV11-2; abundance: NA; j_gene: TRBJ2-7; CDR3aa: ASSAGGLSSYEQY
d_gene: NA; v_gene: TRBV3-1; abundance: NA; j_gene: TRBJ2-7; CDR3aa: ASSYLDGEKY
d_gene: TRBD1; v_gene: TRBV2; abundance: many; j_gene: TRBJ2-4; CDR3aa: ASSDGTGKNIQY
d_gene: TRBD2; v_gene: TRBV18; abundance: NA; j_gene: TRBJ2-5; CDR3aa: ASSPPGTRPLEDQETQY
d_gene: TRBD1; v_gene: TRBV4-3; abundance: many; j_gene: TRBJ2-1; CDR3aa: ASSRAGTGNNEQF
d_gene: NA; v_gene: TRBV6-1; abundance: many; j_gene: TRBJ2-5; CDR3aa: ASSYGRTRETQY
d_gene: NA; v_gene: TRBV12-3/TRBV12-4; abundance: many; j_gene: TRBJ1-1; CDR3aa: ASSLRTEAF
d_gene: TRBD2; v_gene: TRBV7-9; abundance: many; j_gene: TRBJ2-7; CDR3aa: ASSLGAGGGHEQY
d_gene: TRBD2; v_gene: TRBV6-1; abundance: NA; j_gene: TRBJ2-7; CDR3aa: ASSPRTSGLYEQY
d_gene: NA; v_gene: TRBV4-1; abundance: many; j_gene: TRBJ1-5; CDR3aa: ASSQDNGGSQPQH
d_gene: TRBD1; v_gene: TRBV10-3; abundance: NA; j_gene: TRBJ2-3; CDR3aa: TIRETGGTDTQY
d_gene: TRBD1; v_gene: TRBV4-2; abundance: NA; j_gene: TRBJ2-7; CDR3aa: ASSRDREEDEQY
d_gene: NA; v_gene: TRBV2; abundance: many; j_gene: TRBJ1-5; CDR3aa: ASSASQSNQPQH